These 4 T cell receptor beta chains were sequenced from one sample in a study of cytomegalovirus exposure and HLA in healthy donors. A multiplex PCR was run with 60 Vbeta primers and 13 Jbeta primers. Generated by immunoSEQ multiplex PCR, the TCRdb table keeps only in-frame clones and is missing some. The sample has 120,000 to 150,000 clones; roughly three quarters are singletons. The sequenced sample consisted of PBMCs. These receptors were obtained from a woman aged 45-65 years in good health and CMV-seronegative.

The chain has TRBV29-1 and TRBJ2-3; D perhaps matches TRBD2 (6 bases). V was shortened by 5 bases and J by 2 bases, with 11 bases between the two germline ends. Germline-derived CDR1 and CDR2 are SQVTM and ANQGSEA. The CDR3 runs to 13 residues. This chain's CDR3 is CSVSGGVTDTQYF. The CDR3 DNA is TGCAGCGTTTCCGGGGGTGTCACAGATACGCAGTATTTT.

The chain uses TRBV28 and TRBJ2-7; D might be TRBD1 (5 bases). The V gene lost 7 bases and the J gene lost 5 bases, with 12 bases spanning the gap. Germline CDR1 reads MDHEN; CDR2 reads SYDVKM. CDR3 length equals 12 residues. The CDR3 DNA sequence: TGTGCCAGCACCCTGGGGCGAGACGAGCAGTACTTC. Protein sequence: CASTLGRDEQYF.

The gene calls are TRBV5-4 and TRBJ2-5, with 16 bases lining up with TRBD2. The CDR3 is 17 amino acids. Germline lookup yields CDR1 SGHNT and CDR2 YYREEE (reference sequence). V lost 7 bases, J lost 1 base, and 7 bases stayed unmatched. CDR3 in DNA: TGTGCCAGCGGGGGACTAGCGGGGGGGCTTGGCCAAGAGACCCAGTACTTC. Translating it yields CASGGLAGGLGQETQYF.

The DNA of the CDR3 is TGTGCCAGTAGTACCGACAGGGGAGGAAGAACCGGGGAGCTGTTTTTT. It codes for CASSTDRGGRTGELFF. This rearrangement joins TRBV19 to TRBJ2-2; 8 bases are a match to TRBD1. Germline V lookup: CDR1 LNHDA, CDR2 SQIVND (reference sequence). The CDR3 totals 16 residues. After removal of 4 bases from V and 5 bases from J, the junction contained 9 bases not matched to a gene.